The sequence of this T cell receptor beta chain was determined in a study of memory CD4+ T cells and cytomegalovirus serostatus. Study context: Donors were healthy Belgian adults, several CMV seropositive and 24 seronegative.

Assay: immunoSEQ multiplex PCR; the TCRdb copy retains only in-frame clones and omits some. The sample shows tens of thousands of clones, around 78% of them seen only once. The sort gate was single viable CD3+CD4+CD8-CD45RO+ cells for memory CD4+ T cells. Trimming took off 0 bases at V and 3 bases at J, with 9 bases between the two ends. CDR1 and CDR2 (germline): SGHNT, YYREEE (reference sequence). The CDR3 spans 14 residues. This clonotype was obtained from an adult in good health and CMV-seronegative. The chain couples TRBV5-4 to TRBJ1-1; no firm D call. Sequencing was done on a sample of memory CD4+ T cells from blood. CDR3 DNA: TGTGCCAGCAGCTTGGCCGAAGGGCACACTGAAGCTTTCTTT. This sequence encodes CASSLAEGHTEAFF.